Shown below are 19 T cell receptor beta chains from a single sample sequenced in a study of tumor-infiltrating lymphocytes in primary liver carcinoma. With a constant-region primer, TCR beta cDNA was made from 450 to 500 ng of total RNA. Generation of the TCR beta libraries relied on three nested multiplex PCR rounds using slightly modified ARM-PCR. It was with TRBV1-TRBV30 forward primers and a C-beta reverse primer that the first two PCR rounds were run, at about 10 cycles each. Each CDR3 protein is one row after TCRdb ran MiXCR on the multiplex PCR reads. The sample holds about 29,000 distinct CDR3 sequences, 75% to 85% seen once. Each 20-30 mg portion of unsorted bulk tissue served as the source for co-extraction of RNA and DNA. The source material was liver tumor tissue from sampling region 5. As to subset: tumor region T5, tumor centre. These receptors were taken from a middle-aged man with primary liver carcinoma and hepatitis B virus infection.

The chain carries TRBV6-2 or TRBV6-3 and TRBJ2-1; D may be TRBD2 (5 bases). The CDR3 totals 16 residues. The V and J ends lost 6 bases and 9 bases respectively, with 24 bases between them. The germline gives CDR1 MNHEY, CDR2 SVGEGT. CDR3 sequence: CASSLHLRASLGEQFF. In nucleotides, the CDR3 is TGTGCCAGCAGCCTACACCTTAGGGCTAGCCTAGGTGAGCAGTTCTTC.

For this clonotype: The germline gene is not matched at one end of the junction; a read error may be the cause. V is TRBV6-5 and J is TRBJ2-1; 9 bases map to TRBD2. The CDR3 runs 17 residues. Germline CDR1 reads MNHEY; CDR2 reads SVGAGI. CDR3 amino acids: CASSYSFSGSSYNELFF. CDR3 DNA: TGTGCCAGCAGTTATTCGTTTAGCGGGAGCTCCTACAATGAGCTGTTCTTC.

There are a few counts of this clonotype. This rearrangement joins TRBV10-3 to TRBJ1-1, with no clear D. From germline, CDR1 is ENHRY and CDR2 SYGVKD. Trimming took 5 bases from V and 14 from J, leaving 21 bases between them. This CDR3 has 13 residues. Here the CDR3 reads CAISRRAHVGAFF. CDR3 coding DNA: TGTGCCATCAGTAGGCGGGCTCATGTCGGAGCCTTCTTT.

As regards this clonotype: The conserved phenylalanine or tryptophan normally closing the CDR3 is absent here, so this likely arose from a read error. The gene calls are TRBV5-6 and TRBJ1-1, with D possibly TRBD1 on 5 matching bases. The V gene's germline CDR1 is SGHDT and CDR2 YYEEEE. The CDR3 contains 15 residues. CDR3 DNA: TGCGCCAGCAGCTTGGAATTAGGGGTAAGCACTGAAGCTTTCTCT. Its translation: CASSLELGVSTEAFS.

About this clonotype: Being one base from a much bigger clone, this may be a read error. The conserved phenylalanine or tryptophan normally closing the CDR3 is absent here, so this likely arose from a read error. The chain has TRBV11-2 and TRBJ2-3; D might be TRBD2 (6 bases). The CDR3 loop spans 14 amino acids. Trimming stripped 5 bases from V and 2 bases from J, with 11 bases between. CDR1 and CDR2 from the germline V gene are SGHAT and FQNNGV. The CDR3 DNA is TGTGCCAGCAGCCTGGGACTGCCCACAGATACGCAGTATTTA. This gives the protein CASSLGLPTDTQYL.

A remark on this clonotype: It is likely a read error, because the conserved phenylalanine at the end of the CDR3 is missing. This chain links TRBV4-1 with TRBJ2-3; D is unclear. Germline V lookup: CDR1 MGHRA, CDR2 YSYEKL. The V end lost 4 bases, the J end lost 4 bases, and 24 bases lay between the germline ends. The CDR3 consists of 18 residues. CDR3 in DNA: TGCGCCAGCAGCCGAGATCGGCAAGGCTGGGTTGCCGCAGATACGCAGTATTCT. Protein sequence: CASSRDRQGWVAADTQYS.

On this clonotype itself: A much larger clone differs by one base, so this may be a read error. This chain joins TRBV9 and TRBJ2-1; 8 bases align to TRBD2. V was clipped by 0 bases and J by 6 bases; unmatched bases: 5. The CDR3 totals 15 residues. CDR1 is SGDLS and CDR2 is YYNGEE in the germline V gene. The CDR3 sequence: CASSVAGGPVNEQFF. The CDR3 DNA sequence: TGTGCCAGCAGCGTAGCGGGAGGGCCGGTCAATGAGCAGTTCTTC. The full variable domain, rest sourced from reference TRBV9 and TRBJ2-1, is DSGVTQTPKHLITATGQRVTLRCSPRSGDLSVYWYQQSLDQGLQFLIQYYNGEERAKGNILERFSAQQFPDLHSELNLSSLELGDSALYFCASSVAGGPVNEQFFGPGTRLTVL.

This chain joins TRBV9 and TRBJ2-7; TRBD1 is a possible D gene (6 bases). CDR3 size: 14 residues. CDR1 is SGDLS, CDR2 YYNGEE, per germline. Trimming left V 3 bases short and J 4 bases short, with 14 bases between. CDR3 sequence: CASSAGTRDYEQYF. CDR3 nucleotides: TGTGCCAGCAGCGCCGGGACACGTGATTACGAGCAGTACTTC.

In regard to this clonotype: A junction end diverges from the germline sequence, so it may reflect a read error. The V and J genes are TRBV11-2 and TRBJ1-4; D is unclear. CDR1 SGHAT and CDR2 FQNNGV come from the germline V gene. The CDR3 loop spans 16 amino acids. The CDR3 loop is CARRKTPGGTNEKQFF. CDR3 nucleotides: TGTGCCAGGAGGAAGACTCCAGGAGGAACAAATGAAAAACAGTTTTTT. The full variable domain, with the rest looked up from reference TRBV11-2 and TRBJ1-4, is EAGVAQSPRYKIIEKRQSVAFWCNPISGHATLYWYQQILGQGPKLLIQFQNNGVVDDSQLPKDRFSAERLKGVDSTLKIQPAKLEDSAVYLCARRKTPGGTNEKQFFGSGTQLSVL.

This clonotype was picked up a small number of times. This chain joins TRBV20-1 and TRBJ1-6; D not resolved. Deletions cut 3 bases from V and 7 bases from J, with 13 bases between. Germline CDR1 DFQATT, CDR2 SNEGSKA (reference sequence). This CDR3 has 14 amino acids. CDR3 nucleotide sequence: TGCAGTGCTAGTATGGTTTCTCAGAATTCACCCCTCCACTTT. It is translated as CSASMVSQNSPLHF.

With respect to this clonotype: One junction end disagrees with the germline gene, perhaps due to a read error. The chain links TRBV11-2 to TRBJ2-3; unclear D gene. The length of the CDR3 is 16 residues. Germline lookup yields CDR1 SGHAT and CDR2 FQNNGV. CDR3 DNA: TGTGCCAGCAGCCGACAACCCAATAACCCCACAGATACGCAGTACTTT. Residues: CASSRQPNNPTDTQYF. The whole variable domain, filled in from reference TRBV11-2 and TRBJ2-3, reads EAGVAQSPRYKIIEKRQSVAFWCNPISGHATLYWYQQILGQGPKLLIQFQNNGVVDDSQLPKDRFSAERLKGVDSTLKIQPAKLEDSAVYLCASSRQPNNPTDTQYFGPGTRLTVL.

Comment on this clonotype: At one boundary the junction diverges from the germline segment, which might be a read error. CDR3 in amino acids: CASSQGDFERSETQHF. DNA for the CDR3: TGTGCCAGCAGCCAAGGAGACTTCGAGAGGTCTGAGACCCAGCACTTC. V is TRBV4-2 and J is TRBJ2-5; no firm D call. The V gene's germline CDR1 is LGHNA and CDR2 YNFKEQ. This CDR3 comprises 16 residues.

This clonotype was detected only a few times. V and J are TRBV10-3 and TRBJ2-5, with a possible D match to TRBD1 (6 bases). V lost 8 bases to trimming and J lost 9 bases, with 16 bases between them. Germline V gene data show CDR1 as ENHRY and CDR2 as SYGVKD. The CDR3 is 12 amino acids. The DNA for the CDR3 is TGTGCCATCGGGCAGGGGAGTGAGGCCCAGTACTTC. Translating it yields CAIGQGSEAQYF.

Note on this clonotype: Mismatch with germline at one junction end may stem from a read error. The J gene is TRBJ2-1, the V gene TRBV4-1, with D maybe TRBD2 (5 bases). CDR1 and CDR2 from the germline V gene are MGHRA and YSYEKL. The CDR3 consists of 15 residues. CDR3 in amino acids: CASSQSSEWNNEQFF. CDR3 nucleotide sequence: TGCGCCAGCAGCCAAAGTAGCGAATGGAACAATGAACAGTTCTTT.

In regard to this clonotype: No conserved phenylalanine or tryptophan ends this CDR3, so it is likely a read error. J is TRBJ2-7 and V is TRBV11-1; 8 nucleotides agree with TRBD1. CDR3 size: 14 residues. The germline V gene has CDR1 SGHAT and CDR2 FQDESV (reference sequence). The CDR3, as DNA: TGTGCTAGCAGCCCCGGACAGGGTTCAGGCGAGCAGTACTCA. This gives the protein CASSPGQGSGEQYS.

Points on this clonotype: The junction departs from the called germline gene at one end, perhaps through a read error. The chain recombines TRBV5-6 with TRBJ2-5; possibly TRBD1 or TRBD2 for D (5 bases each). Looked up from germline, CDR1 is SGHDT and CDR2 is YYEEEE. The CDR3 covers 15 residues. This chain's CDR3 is CASTGTDILRETQYF. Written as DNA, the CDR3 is TGTGCTAGCACCGGGACGGACATTTTGAGAGAGACCCAGTACTTC.

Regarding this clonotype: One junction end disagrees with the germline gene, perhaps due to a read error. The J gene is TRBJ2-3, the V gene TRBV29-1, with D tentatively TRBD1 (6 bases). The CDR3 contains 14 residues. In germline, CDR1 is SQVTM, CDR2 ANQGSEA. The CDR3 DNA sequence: TGCAGCGTTGCGGTAACAGGGAGCACGAATACGCAGTATTTC. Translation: CSVAVTGSTNTQYF.

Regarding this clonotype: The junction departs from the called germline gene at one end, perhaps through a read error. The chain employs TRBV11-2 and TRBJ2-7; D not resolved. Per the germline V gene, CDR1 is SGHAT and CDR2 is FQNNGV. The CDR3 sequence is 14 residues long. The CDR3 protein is CASSLVIRGYEQYF. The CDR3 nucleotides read TGTGCCAGCAGCTTAGTCATACGTGGCTACGAGCAATACTTC. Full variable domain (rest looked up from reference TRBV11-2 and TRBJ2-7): EAGVAQSPRYKIIEKRQSVAFWCNPISGHATLYWYQQILGQGPKLLIQFQNNGVVDDSQLPKDRFSAERLKGVDSTLKIQPAKLEDSAVYLCASSLVIRGYEQYFGPGTRLTVT.

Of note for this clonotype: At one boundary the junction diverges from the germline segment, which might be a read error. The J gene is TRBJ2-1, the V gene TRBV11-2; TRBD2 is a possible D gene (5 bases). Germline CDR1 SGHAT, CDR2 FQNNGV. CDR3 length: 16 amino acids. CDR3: CASILELLVGVNEQFF. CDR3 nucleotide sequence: TGTGCCAGCATCTTAGAGCTCTTAGTGGGAGTGAATGAGCAGTTCTTC.